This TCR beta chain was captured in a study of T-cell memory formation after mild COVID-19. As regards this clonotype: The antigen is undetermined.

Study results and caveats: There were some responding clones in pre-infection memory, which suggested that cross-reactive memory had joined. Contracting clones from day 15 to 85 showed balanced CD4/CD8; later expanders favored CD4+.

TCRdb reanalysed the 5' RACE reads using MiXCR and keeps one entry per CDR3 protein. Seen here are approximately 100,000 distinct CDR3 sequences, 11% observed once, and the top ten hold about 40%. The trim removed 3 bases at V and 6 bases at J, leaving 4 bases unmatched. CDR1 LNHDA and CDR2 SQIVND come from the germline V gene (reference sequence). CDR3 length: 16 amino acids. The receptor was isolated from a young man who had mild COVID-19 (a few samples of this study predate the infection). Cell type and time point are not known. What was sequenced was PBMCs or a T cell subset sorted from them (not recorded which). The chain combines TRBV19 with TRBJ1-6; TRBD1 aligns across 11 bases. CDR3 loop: CASSMGTGGINSPLHF. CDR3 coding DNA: TGTGCCAGTAGTATGGGGACAGGGGGAATTAATTCACCCCTCCACTTT.